This T cell receptor (beta chain) was captured by sequencing in a study of T cell responses to AZD1222 COVID-19 vaccine. Measured with immunoSEQ multiplex PCR; TCRdb has only the in-frame clones, and not every one. The profile shows about 81,000 clones, around 84% of them singletons. The CDR3 extends over 15 amino acids. The germline CDR1 and CDR2 sequences are LNHNV and YYDKDF (reference sequence). Trimming took 2 bases from V and 5 from J; bases not matched to a gene: 3. Material: peripheral blood, obtained 28 days after the second AZD1222 dose. The chain has TRBV15 and TRBJ2-3; 11 bases match TRBD1. The sequence derives from an adult who received the AZD1222 COVID-19 vaccine. The CDR3 is CATSRSGTGGDTQYF. The CDR3 DNA is TGTGCCACCAGCAGATCCGGGACAGGGGGAGATACGCAGTATTTT.